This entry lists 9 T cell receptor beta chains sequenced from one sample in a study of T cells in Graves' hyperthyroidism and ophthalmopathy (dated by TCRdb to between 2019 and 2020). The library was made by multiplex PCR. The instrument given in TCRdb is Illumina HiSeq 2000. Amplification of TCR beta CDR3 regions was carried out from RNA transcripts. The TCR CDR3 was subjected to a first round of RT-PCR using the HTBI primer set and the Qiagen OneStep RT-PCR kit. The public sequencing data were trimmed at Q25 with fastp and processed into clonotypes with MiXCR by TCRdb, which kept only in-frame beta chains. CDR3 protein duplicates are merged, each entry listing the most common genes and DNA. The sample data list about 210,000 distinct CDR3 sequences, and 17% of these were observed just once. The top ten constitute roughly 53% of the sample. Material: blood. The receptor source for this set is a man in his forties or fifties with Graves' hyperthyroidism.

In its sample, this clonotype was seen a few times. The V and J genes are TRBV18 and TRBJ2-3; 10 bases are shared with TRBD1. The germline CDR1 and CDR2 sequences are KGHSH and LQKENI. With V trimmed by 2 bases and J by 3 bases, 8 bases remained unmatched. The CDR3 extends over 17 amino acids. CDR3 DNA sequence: TGTGCCAGCTCACCAAACCGAGGACAGGGGGGAACAGATACGCAGTATTTT. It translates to CASSPNRGQGGTDTQYF.

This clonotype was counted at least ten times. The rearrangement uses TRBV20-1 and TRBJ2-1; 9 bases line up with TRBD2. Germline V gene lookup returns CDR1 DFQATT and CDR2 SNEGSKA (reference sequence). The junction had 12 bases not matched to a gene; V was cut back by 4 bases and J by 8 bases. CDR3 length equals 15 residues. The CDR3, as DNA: TGCAGTGCTAAACAGACGGGACTAGCCGGGTATGAGCAGTTCTTC. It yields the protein CSAKQTGLAGYEQFF.

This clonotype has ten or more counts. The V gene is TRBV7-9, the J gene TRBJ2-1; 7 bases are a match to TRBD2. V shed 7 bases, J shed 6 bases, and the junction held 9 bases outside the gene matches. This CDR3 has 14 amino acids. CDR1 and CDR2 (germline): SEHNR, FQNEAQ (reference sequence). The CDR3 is CASTLGLAANEQFF. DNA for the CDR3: TGTGCCAGCACCCTGGGGCTAGCGGCCAATGAGCAGTTCTTC.

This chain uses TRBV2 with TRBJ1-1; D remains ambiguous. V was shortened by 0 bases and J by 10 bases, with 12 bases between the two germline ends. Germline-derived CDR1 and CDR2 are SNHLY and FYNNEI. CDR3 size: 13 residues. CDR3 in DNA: TGTGCCAGCAGTGAAGCCGAGGGAGGGAGAGCTTTCTTT. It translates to CASSEAEGGRAFF.

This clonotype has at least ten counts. The CDR3 spells CAWRSGVDYEQYF. CDR3 coding DNA: TGTGCCTGGAGATCGGGTGTGGACTACGAGCAGTACTTC. This chain connects TRBV30 to TRBJ2-7; D not resolved. V gave up 3 bases and J gave up 3 bases, with 12 bases separating them. CDR1 is GTSNPN and CDR2 is SVGIG in the germline V gene (reference sequence). The CDR3 totals 13 residues. Drawing the rest from reference TRBV30 and TRBJ2-7, the complete variable domain is SQTIHQWPATLVQPVGSPLSLECTVEGTSNPNLYWYRQAAGRGLQLLFYSVGIGQISSEVPQNLSASRPQDRQFILSSKKLLLSDSGFYLCAWRSGVDYEQYFGPGTRLTVT.

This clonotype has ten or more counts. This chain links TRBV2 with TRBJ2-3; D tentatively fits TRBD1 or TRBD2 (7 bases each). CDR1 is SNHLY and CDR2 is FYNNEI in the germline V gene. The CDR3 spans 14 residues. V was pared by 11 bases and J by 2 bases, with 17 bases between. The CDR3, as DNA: TGTGCCGGAAATCAGGGGGGGTTCACAGATACGCAGTATTTT. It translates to CAGNQGGFTDTQYF.

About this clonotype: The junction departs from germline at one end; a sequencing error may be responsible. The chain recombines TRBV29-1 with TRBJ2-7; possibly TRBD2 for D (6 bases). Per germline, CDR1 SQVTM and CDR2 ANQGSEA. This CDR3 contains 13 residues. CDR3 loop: CSVEGGVSYEQYF. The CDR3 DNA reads TGCAGCGTGGAAGGCGGGGTCTCCTACGAGCAGTACTTC.

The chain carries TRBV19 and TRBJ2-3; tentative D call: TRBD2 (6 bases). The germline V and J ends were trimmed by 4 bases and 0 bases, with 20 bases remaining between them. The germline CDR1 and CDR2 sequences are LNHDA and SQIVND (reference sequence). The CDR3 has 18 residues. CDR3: CASSSGWRRVYSTDTQYF. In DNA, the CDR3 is TGTGCCAGTAGTAGCGGGTGGCGGAGGGTGTATAGCACAGATACGCAGTATTTT.

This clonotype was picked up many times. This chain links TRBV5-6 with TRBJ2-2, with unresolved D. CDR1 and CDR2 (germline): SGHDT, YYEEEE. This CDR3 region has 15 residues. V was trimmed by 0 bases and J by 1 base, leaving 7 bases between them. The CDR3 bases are TGTGCCAGCAGCTTGGGACCGCTGAACACCGGGGAGCTGTTTTTT. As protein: CASSLGPLNTGELFF.